This record covers a single T cell receptor (beta chain). This sample was included in a study of blood T cell repertoires in COVID-19. The CDR3 consists of 15 residues. Germline CDR1 and CDR2: SGHRS and YFSETQ. V lost 4 bases and J lost 0, with 13 bases in between. In the original workflow: Reference gene primers were amplified, and this amplification served to estimate nucleated cell counts. The repertoire was sequenced with immunoSEQ multiplex PCR; TCRdb's copy has only in-frame clones and lacks some. The V and J calls and the clone size are those of that table, but D and trimming were determined from the DNA. The table includes some 200,000 clones, 85% to 90% detected once.

V usage is TRBV5-1 and J usage is TRBJ1-1, with D possibly being TRBD1 (6 bases). The receptor was derived from a man older than 75 with acute or convalescent COVID-19. Sequencing was done on a sample of peripheral blood. The CDR3 is CASSLLQGMNTEAFF. CDR3 in DNA: TGCGCCAGCAGCCTCTTACAGGGTATGAACACTGAAGCTTTCTTT.